The 31 T cell receptor beta chains listed next were all sequenced from one sample in a study of blood T cell repertoires in COVID-19 (dated by TCRdb to the early 2020s). Libraries were made using the immunoSEQ multiplex PCR assay. TCRdb holds this immuneACCESS table with in-frame rearrangements only. Some clones are missing; in checked studies, unresolved V genes explain under half, and the rest has no known cause. For this sample the table gives around 100,000 clones, of which around four fifths were detected only once. Around 29% of the sample is in the top ten clones. Material: peripheral blood. These receptors were obtained from a man in his 70s with active or convalescent COVID-19.

This clone was seen only a few times. V and J are TRBV14 and TRBJ1-2; no reliable D call. Germline assignment: CDR1 SGHDN and CDR2 FVKESK. This CDR3 is built from 13 residues. V was clipped by 2 bases and J by 6 bases, with 10 bases between them. CDR3 loop: CASSQTYGNGYTF. In nucleotides, the CDR3 is TGTGCCAGCAGCCAAACCTACGGGAATGGCTACACCTTC.

The chain joins TRBV28 to TRBJ2-7; D may be TRBD2 (5 bases). The CDR3 sequence is 13 residues long. Trimming removed 5 bases at V and 6 bases at J, with 14 bases between. The germline V gene has CDR1 MDHEN and CDR2 SYDVKM. As DNA, the CDR3 is TGTGCCAGCAGTCTAGGAACCGAGGGCGAGCAGTACTTC. It translates to CASSLGTEGEQYF.

The CDR3: CASSNALGGHTEAFF. Here the CDR3 DNA reads TGTGCCAGCAGCAATGCGCTTGGGGGCCACACTGAAGCTTTCTTT. The chain couples TRBV7-2 to TRBJ1-1; D perhaps matches TRBD1 (6 bases). This CDR3 contains 15 residues. V gave up 5 bases and J gave up 3 bases, with 16 bases separating them. Germline lookup yields CDR1 SGHTA and CDR2 FQGNSA.

The rearrangement uses TRBV28 and TRBJ1-5; 9 nucleotides align to TRBD1. V lost 5 bases, J lost 5 bases, and 4 bases stayed unmatched. The CDR3 loop spans 14 amino acids. The germline V gene encodes CDR1 MDHEN and CDR2 SYDVKM. CDR3 bases: TGTGCCAGCAGTCTCACAGGGGGCCATCAGCCCCAGCATTTT. As protein: CASSLTGGHQPQHF.

The genes are TRBV9 and TRBJ2-3, with TRBD2 identical over 13 bases. The CDR3 consists of 17 residues. The germline V gene encodes CDR1 SGDLS and CDR2 YYNGEE. J lost 2 bases, V lost 4 bases, and 7 bases had no gene match. The DNA of the CDR3 is TGTGCCAGCAGCCCAAGGACTAGCGGGAGTCTCACAGATACGCAGTATTTT. Its translation: CASSPRTSGSLTDTQYF.

This clone was observed once. The V gene is TRBV4-3, the J gene TRBJ2-7; 7 bases align to TRBD1. J lost 5 bases, V lost 1 base, and 5 bases had no gene match. The germline CDR1 and CDR2 sequences are LGHNA and YSLEER. The CDR3 loop spans 14 amino acids. CDR3 bases: TGCGCCAGCAGCCAAGGACAGGGTTACGACGAGCAGTACTTC. Amino acids: CASSQGQGYDEQYF.

The chain is built from TRBV9 and TRBJ1-2; 7 nucleotides align to TRBD1. The trim removed 8 bases at V and 0 bases at J, leaving 7 bases unmatched. The CDR3 consists of 14 residues. The germline CDR1 and CDR2 sequences are SGDLS and YYNGEE. Here the CDR3 reads CASSRGGTNYGYTF. CDR3 nucleotide sequence: TGTGCCAGTAGCCGAGGGGGCACTAACTATGGCTACACCTTC.

The CDR3 nucleotides are TGTGCCAGCATCCGGGACGGACTAAACTCTGGAAACACCATATATTTT. This codes for CASIRDGLNSGNTIYF. The V gene is TRBV10-3, the J gene TRBJ1-3, with a possible D match to TRBD1 (5 bases). Germline CDR1 reads ENHRY; CDR2 reads SYGVKD. The CDR3 spans 16 residues. With 10 bases removed from V and 0 bases from J, the gap between germline ends came to 19 bases.

V gene TRBV2 combines with J gene TRBJ2-2; 7 bases are a match to TRBD1. Trimming took 9 bases from V and 5 from J; bases not matched to a gene: 9. CDR3 length: 14 residues. Germline CDR1 SNHLY, CDR2 FYNNEI. CDR3 DNA: TGTGCCAGTACTAGACAGGGTACTACCGGGGAGCTGTTTTTT. Its protein is CASTRQGTTGELFF.

The J gene is TRBJ2-7, the V gene TRBV7-2; TRBD1 agrees at 7 bases. CDR1 SGHTA and CDR2 FQGNSA come from the germline V gene. V lost 1 base to trimming and J lost 3 bases; unmatched junction nucleotides: 3. The CDR3 has 14 amino acids. The CDR3 is CASSLGDSYYEQYF. The CDR3 nucleotides are TGTGCCAGCAGCTTAGGGGACAGCTACTACGAGCAGTACTTC.

V is TRBV4-2 and J is TRBJ2-2; 12 bases agree with TRBD2. CDR3 length: 19 residues. Germline trimming cut 3 bases from V and 4 bases from J; bases unmatched to any gene: 12. Germline CDR1 reads LGHNA; CDR2 reads YNFKEQ. CDR3 loop: CASSQIRQLAGGSTGELFF. Here the CDR3 DNA reads TGTGCCAGCAGCCAGATTCGGCAACTAGCGGGAGGCTCCACCGGGGAGCTGTTTTTT.

This clone has a handful of counts. The rearrangement uses TRBV12-3 or TRBV12-4 and TRBJ2-3, with D tentatively TRBD1 (6 bases). The CDR3 runs to 13 residues. Trimming removed 5 bases at V and 4 bases at J, with 10 bases between. CDR3 DNA: TGTGCCAGCAGTGGCGGACAGTCAGATACGCAGTATTTT. It is translated as CASSGGQSDTQYF.

This clone was picked up one time. This rearrangement joins TRBV27 to TRBJ1-1; D remains unclear. Germline lookup yields CDR1 MNHEY and CDR2 SMNVEV (reference sequence). The CDR3 extends over 13 amino acids. CDR3 sequence: CAARREINTEAFF. The DNA of the CDR3 is TGTGCGGCTAGGAGGGAAATCAACACTGAAGCTTTCTTT.

The V and J genes are TRBV19 and TRBJ1-1, with 7 bases matching TRBD1. There are 14 residues in the CDR3. Germline assignment: CDR1 LNHDA and CDR2 SQIVND (reference sequence). With V trimmed by 4 bases and J by 5 bases, 7 bases remained unmatched. CDR3 in amino acids: CASSTSTGYTEAFF. The DNA of the CDR3 is TGTGCCAGTAGTACCTCGACAGGGTATACTGAAGCTTTCTTT. The full variable domain, completed using reference TRBV19 and TRBJ1-1, is DGGITQSPKYLFRKEGQNVTLSCEQNLNHDAMYWYRQDPGQGLRLIYYSQIVNDFQKGDIAEGYSVSREKKESFPLTVTSAQKNPTAFYLCASSTSTGYTEAFFGQGTRLTVV.

V gene TRBV5-5 combines with J gene TRBJ2-1; D gene uncertain. Trimming shortened V by 0 bases and J by 8 bases, and 6 bases separated the two germline ends. Germline V lookup: CDR1 SGHKS, CDR2 YYEKEE (reference sequence). CDR3 length equals 12 residues. The CDR3: CASSLALDEQFF. The CDR3 DNA reads TGTGCCAGCAGCTTGGCACTCGATGAGCAGTTCTTC.

This chain joins TRBV30 and TRBJ2-1; 9 nucleotides match TRBD2. Germline V lookup: CDR1 GTSNPN, CDR2 SVGIG (reference sequence). The CDR3 loop spans 15 amino acids. The V segment lost 0 bases and the J segment 8 bases; nucleotides outside the gene matches: 8. The CDR3 DNA reads TGTGCCTGGAGTGTCTCTAGCGGGAAGAACGATGAGCAGTTCTTC. Residues: CAWSVSSGKNDEQFF.

This clone was seen repeatedly, ten times or more. The V call is TRBV5-6, the J call TRBJ2-7; D ambiguous. The CDR3 spans 14 residues. Germline CDR1 reads SGHDT; CDR2 reads YYEEEE. The V gene lost 3 bases and the J gene lost 1 base, with 11 bases spanning the gap. CDR3 nucleotide sequence: TGTGCCAGCAGCTCGAGGTGGCCTTCCTACGAGCAGTACTTC. Protein product: CASSSRWPSYEQYF.

J is TRBJ1-5 and V is TRBV7-2, with 9 bases lining up with TRBD1. V trimming: 1 base; J trimming: 7 bases; junction bases outside the gene matches: 8. Looked up from germline, CDR1 is SGHTA and CDR2 is FQGNSA. This CDR3 spans 16 amino acids. DNA for the CDR3: TGTGCCAGCAGCTTAGAGCCGGGACAGGGCAGGCAGCCCCAGCATTTT. This translates into CASSLEPGQGRQPQHF. Complete variable domain (other parts from reference TRBV7-2 and TRBJ1-5): GAGVSQSPSNKVTEKGKDVELRCDPISGHTALYWYRQSLGQGLEFLIYFQGNSAPDKSGLPSDRFSAERTGGSVSTLTIQRTQQEDSAVYLCASSLEPGQGRQPQHFGDGTRLSIL.

This sequence joins TRBV28 and TRBJ1-6; 7 nucleotides agree with TRBD1. The J segment lost 5 bases and the V segment lost 6 bases, leaving 7 bases of the junction unmatched. The germline gives CDR1 MDHEN, CDR2 SYDVKM. This CDR3 contains 15 residues. CDR3 bases: TGTGCCAGCAGCGAAACCGGGACAGATAATTCACCCCTCCACTTT. Residues: CASSETGTDNSPLHF.

The chain employs TRBV3-1 (or the pseudogene TRBV3-2) and TRBJ2-5, with D maybe TRBD2 (5 bases). Trimming took off 2 bases at V and 2 bases at J, with 9 bases between the two ends. The germline CDR1 and CDR2 sequences are LGHDT and YNNKEL (reference sequence). The CDR3 runs to 14 residues. The CDR3 coding sequence is TGTGCCAGCAGCCAAAGAGGGTCGCAAGAGACCCAGTACTTC. The encoded protein is CASSQRGSQETQYF.

V gene TRBV29-1 combines with J gene TRBJ2-1; 8 bases are shared with TRBD1. The CDR3 spans 14 residues. J lost 0 bases, V lost 8 bases, and 6 bases had no gene match. Per germline, CDR1 SQVTM and CDR2 ANQGSEA. This CDR3 reads CSTTGEVSYNEQFF. In nucleotides, the CDR3 is TGCAGCACGACAGGGGAGGTCTCCTACAATGAGCAGTTCTTC.

This chain uses TRBV11-3 with TRBJ2-1; TRBD2 matches at 10 bases. Germline CDR1 is SGHNT and CDR2 is YENEEA. After removal of 1 base from V and 5 bases from J, the junction contained 2 bases not matched to a gene. CDR3 length equals 15 residues. CDR3 protein: CASSLGLAGDNEQFF. CDR3 sequence (DNA): TGTGCCAGCAGCTTAGGGCTAGCGGGGGACAATGAGCAGTTCTTC.

This clone was found a few times. The chain carries TRBV12-3 or TRBV12-4 and TRBJ2-7; 7 positions agree with TRBD1. This CDR3 comprises 13 residues. The J segment lost 5 bases and the V segment lost 6 bases, leaving 7 bases of the junction unmatched. CDR3 bases: TGTGCCAGCAGCCCCAGACAGGGCCACGAGCAGTACTTC. This codes for CASSPRQGHEQYF.

The J gene is TRBJ1-2, the V gene TRBV19; 7 bases line up with TRBD1. The V segment lost 5 bases and the J segment 1 base; nucleotides outside the gene matches: 13. The CDR3 loop spans 17 amino acids. Germline loops: CDR1 LNHDA, CDR2 SQIVND (reference sequence). The CDR3 nucleotides read TGTGCCAGTAGTTCCTCCCCCAGGGACAGAATTAACTATGGCTACACCTTC. It is translated as CASSSSPRDRINYGYTF.

J is TRBJ2-3 and V is TRBV6-2 or TRBV6-3; TRBD1 might be the D (6 bases). CDR1 and CDR2 from the germline V gene are MNHEY and SVGEGT. The CDR3 sequence is 15 residues long. Trimming took off 2 bases at V and 7 bases at J, with 16 bases between the two ends. The CDR3 sequence is CASSYGQGKGNTQYF. DNA for the CDR3: TGTGCCAGCAGTTACGGCCAGGGGAAGGGAAATACGCAGTATTTT.

The rearrangement joins TRBV5-6 to TRBJ1-6; 7 bases map to TRBD1. Unmatched junction bases numbered 9, after V lost 0 bases and J lost 6 bases. Germline CDR1 SGHDT, CDR2 YYEEEE. The CDR3 covers 17 residues. CDR3: CASSLALGGVGNSPLHF. The DNA of the CDR3 is TGTGCCAGCAGCTTGGCCTTAGGGGGCGTTGGTAATTCACCCCTCCACTTT.

The chain uses TRBV11-3 and TRBJ2-5; 14 bases match TRBD2. V shed 5 bases and J 2 bases; nucleotides not matched to a gene: 4. The CDR3 totals 16 residues. Germline loops: CDR1 SGHNT, CDR2 YENEEA. The CDR3 spells CASSEGLAGVQETQYF. Here the CDR3 DNA reads TGTGCCAGCAGCGAGGGACTAGCGGGGGTGCAAGAGACCCAGTACTTC.

The chain combines TRBV27 with TRBJ1-2; TRBD1 aligns across 7 bases. This CDR3 contains 15 residues. V lost 4 bases, J lost 5 bases, and 10 bases stayed unmatched. Germline-derived CDR1 and CDR2 are MNHEY and SMNVEV (reference sequence). CDR3 bases: TGTGCCAGCAGTTCTGGCCGGGACAGAGATTATGGCTACACCTTC. Translating gives CASSSGRDRDYGYTF.

This chain uses TRBV3-1 (or the pseudogene TRBV3-2) with TRBJ2-3; 13 bases are a match to TRBD2. Germline assignment: CDR1 LGHDT and CDR2 YNNKEL (reference sequence). CDR3 length: 17 amino acids. J lost 4 bases, V lost 2 bases, and 6 bases had no gene match. This CDR3 reads CASSQKLAGGHADTQYF. The CDR3 DNA follows: TGTGCCAGCAGCCAAAAACTAGCGGGGGGGCATGCAGATACGCAGTATTTT.

This chain links TRBV16 with TRBJ1-2; no reliable D call. The ends were cut back, 0 bases at V and 5 bases at J, with 7 bases in the middle. CDR1 and CDR2 from the germline V gene are KGHSY and FQNENV. The CDR3 runs 13 residues. The CDR3 nucleotides are TGTGCCAGCAGCCAATCCCCAGAATATGGCTACACCTTC. It specifies CASSQSPEYGYTF.

The chain combines TRBV4-2 with TRBJ2-7; TRBD1 agrees at 8 bases. The V gene's germline CDR1 is LGHNA and CDR2 YNFKEQ. The CDR3 is 18 residues long. V was pared by 1 base and J by 3 bases, with 14 bases of the junction left unmatched. The CDR3 here is CASSQVPPPGGDFYEQYF. Here the CDR3 DNA reads TGTGCCAGCAGCCAAGTACCCCCGCCAGGGGGCGATTTCTACGAGCAGTACTTC.